This passage covers 21 T cell receptor beta chains from one sample sequenced in a study of vaccination and CD4 T cells after COVID-19. Time point of the sample: late sampling 161 to 241 days after vaccination in a few convalescent patients. Treatment described: approximately nine-day PBMC culture with coronavirus spike peptide pools or control peptides (ViraFEST assay). Cultured CD4+ T cells had their DNA profiled by the Oncomine TCR Beta short-read assay. TCRdb independently ran MiXCR on the PCR reads; one entry per CDR3 protein. This table has 20,000 to 25,000 distinct CDR3 sequences, about 43% appearing once. Their antigens are not known. The material sequenced was CD4+ T cells from blood, cultured in vitro, taken about 7 months after SARS-CoV-2 vaccination. The receptors come from a human donor who had recovered from COVID-19.

The V gene is TRBV7-9, the J gene TRBJ2-3; TRBD2 matches at 9 bases. The CDR3 sequence is 13 residues long. J gave up 3 bases and V 8 bases, and 3 bases lay outside the gene matches. From germline, CDR1 is SEHNR and CDR2 FQNEAQ (reference sequence). CDR3 sequence (DNA): TGTGCCAGCCGACTAGCGGATACAGATACGCAGTATTTT. This sequence encodes CASRLADTDTQYF.

This clonotype has only a few counts. This chain joins TRBV20-1 and TRBJ1-6; D perhaps matches TRBD1 (6 bases). V was clipped by 0 bases and J by 8 bases, with 17 bases between them. The CDR3 runs to 16 residues. From germline, CDR1 is DFQATT and CDR2 SNEGSKA (reference sequence). CDR3 loop: CSARDPGQGRDSPLHF. CDR3 DNA sequence: TGCAGTGCTAGAGATCCTGGGCAGGGGAGAGATTCACCCCTCCACTTT.

This clonotype was picked up a small number of times. V usage is TRBV2 and J usage is TRBJ2-5, with D possibly being TRBD2 (5 bases). V lost 10 bases and J lost 5, with 14 bases in between. The V gene's germline CDR1 is SNHLY and CDR2 FYNNEI. CDR3 size: 12 residues. This CDR3 reads CATQSPGETQYF. In DNA form, the CDR3 reads TGTGCCACCCAGTCTCCGGGGGAGACCCAGTACTTC.

This rearrangement joins TRBV6-1 to TRBJ2-7; 9 bases align to TRBD1. J gave up 2 bases and V 5 bases, and 13 bases lay outside the gene matches. Per germline, CDR1 MNHNS and CDR2 SASEGT. The CDR3 covers 17 residues. CDR3 protein: CASSLYLARDRAYEQYF. The CDR3 DNA follows: TGTGCCAGCAGTCTCTACCTCGCCCGGGACAGGGCCTACGAGCAGTACTTC.

The chain employs TRBV5-4 and TRBJ2-5; perhaps TRBD2 as D (5 bases). This CDR3 comprises 13 residues. Trimming removed 3 bases from V and 0 bases from J, with 6 bases in between. Germline V gene data show CDR1 as SGHNT and CDR2 as YYREEE (reference sequence). In DNA form, the CDR3 reads TGTGCCAGCAGCTCGGGGTACCAAGAGACCCAGTACTTC. Amino acid sequence: CASSSGYQETQYF.

The table lists this clonotype with a few counts. The chain combines TRBV20-1 with TRBJ2-3; TRBD2 matches 9 bases. Trimming cost V 6 bases and J 0 bases; bases outside gene matches: 7. This CDR3 has 15 residues. Germline V gene lookup returns CDR1 DFQATT and CDR2 SNEGSKA (reference sequence). The DNA of the CDR3 is TGCAGTGCCCCACGCGGGGGGGGGAGCACAGATACGCAGTATTTT. Translating it yields CSAPRGGGSTDTQYF.

The CDR3 is CASSPGSRIEQYF. The CDR3 DNA reads TGTGCCAGCAGCCCCGGGTCCCGGATAGAGCAGTACTTC. V and J are TRBV7-2 and TRBJ2-7; D is undetermined. The CDR3 runs to 13 residues. CDR1 and CDR2 (germline): SGHTA, FQGNSA. The germline V and J ends were trimmed by 5 bases and 7 bases, with 15 bases remaining between them.

Only a few counts were recorded for this clonotype. The chain recombines TRBV20-1 with TRBJ2-5; D might be TRBD1 (6 bases). Germline CDR1 DFQATT, CDR2 SNEGSKA (reference sequence). Between the trimmed V and J ends, which lost 7 bases and 5 bases, there was a span of 14 bases. This CDR3 comprises 12 residues. CDR3 coding DNA: TGCAGTGGTACAGGGTCCGGTGAGACCCAGTACTTC. Translating it yields CSGTGSGETQYF.

This clonotype was seen a few times. This chain joins TRBV20-1 and TRBJ1-2, with a possible D match to TRBD1 (5 bases). The germline gives CDR1 DFQATT, CDR2 SNEGSKA (reference sequence). V lost 0 bases to trimming and J lost 4 bases, with 9 bases between them. The CDR3 runs 13 residues. CDR3 region: CSARDWGVYGYTF. In DNA, the CDR3 is TGCAGTGCTAGAGACTGGGGCGTCTATGGCTACACCTTC.

The V gene is TRBV7-2, the J gene TRBJ2-5; 7 nucleotides match TRBD2. There are 13 residues in the CDR3. Germline CDR1 reads SGHTA; CDR2 reads FQGNSA. Losses at the gene ends were 1 base for V and 7 bases for J; bases not matched to a gene: 3. CDR3: CASSLDPSGTQYF. The CDR3 nucleotides read TGTGCCAGCAGCTTAGACCCTAGCGGGACCCAGTACTTC.

To note about this clonotype: No conserved phenylalanine or tryptophan is present at the end of the CDR3, so a read error is the likely explanation. The CDR3: CATSRDLTAWETQYL. DNA of the CDR3: TGTGCCACCAGCAGAGATCTAACAGCGTGGGAGACCCAGTACTTA. The chain recombines TRBV15 with TRBJ2-5, with unresolved D. The CDR3 is 15 residues long. Germline V gene data show CDR1 as LNHNV and CDR2 as YYDKDF (reference sequence). The V gene lost 0 bases and the J gene lost 5 bases, with 13 bases spanning the gap.

By sample share, this clonotype is medium-sized. V is TRBV6-2 or TRBV6-3 and J is TRBJ1-2; tentative D call: TRBD1 (5 bases). Germline CDR1 is MNHEY and CDR2 is SVGEGT. Deletions cut 5 bases from V and 1 base from J, with 8 bases between. The CDR3 is 13 amino acids. CDR3 nucleotide sequence: TGTGCCAGCAGTCAAGGACATAACTATGGCTACACCTTC. Its protein product is CASSQGHNYGYTF.

Only a few counts were recorded for this clonotype. The V call is TRBV20-1, the J call TRBJ1-2; D is unresolved. V was shortened by 4 bases and J by 0 bases, with 9 bases between the two germline ends. Germline V gene sequence: CDR1 DFQATT, CDR2 SNEGSKA (reference sequence). The CDR3 runs to 13 residues. DNA for the CDR3: TGCAGTGCTAAAGCCAGTACTAACTATGGCTACACCTTC. Its translation: CSAKASTNYGYTF.

The chain joins TRBV7-9 to TRBJ2-1; 8 nucleotides line up with TRBD1. The junction had 4 bases not matched to a gene; V was cut back by 1 base and J by 2 bases. The germline gives CDR1 SEHNR, CDR2 FQNEAQ (reference sequence). This CDR3 contains 16 residues. In DNA form, the CDR3 reads TGTGCCAGCAGCTTAGACCAGGGGGCGCCCTACAATGAGCAGTTCTTC. Amino acids: CASSLDQGAPYNEQFF.

The V call is TRBV15, the J call TRBJ2-7, with 8 bases matching TRBD2. There are 16 residues in the CDR3. The junction had 12 bases not matched to a gene; V was cut back by 6 bases and J by 2 bases. Germline CDR1 LNHNV, CDR2 YYDKDF (reference sequence). The CDR3: CATREDLAGGAYEQYF. CDR3 DNA sequence: TGTGCCACCAGGGAAGATCTAGCGGGTGGGGCCTACGAGCAGTACTTC.

The chain is built from TRBV4-3 and TRBJ2-7; D is uncertain. The germline CDR1 and CDR2 sequences are LGHNA and YSLEER. The CDR3 covers 15 residues. V dropped 0 bases and J dropped 2 bases, with 11 bases sitting between them. The CDR3 DNA is TGCGCCAGCAGCCAAGAGGCCCGCAGGCCCTACGAGCAGTACTTC. Residues: CASSQEARRPYEQYF.

Here the CDR3 DNA reads TGCAGTGCTAGAGTTACTAGCTCTCAGGGCGAGCAGTACTTC. Its translation: CSARVTSSQGEQYF. V usage is TRBV20-1 and J usage is TRBJ2-7; the D gene is possibly TRBD2 (6 bases). This CDR3 comprises 14 residues. V was clipped by 1 base and J by 6 bases, with 16 bases between them. Per the germline V gene, CDR1 is DFQATT and CDR2 is SNEGSKA (reference sequence).

The rearrangement uses TRBV20-1 and TRBJ2-1; TRBD1 aligns across 7 bases. Germline CDR1 reads DFQATT; CDR2 reads SNEGSKA (reference sequence). This CDR3 spans 12 amino acids. Losses at the gene ends were 6 bases for V and 6 bases for J; bases not matched to a gene: 5. The CDR3 is CSAPGQSNEQFF. In DNA form, the CDR3 reads TGCAGTGCGCCGGGACAGTCCAATGAGCAGTTCTTC.

There are a few counts of this clonotype. The CDR3, as DNA: TGCAGTGCAGTGTTTGGGGGAGGGTCAGATACGCAGTATTTT. It translates to CSAVFGGGSDTQYF. The V and J genes are TRBV20-1 and TRBJ2-3, with 7 bases aligning to TRBD2. Unmatched junction bases numbered 10, after V lost 6 bases and J lost 4 bases. CDR1 is DFQATT, CDR2 SNEGSKA, per germline (reference sequence). The CDR3 extends over 14 amino acids.

This sequence joins TRBV6-1 and TRBJ1-2, with D perhaps TRBD1 (5 bases). Per germline, CDR1 MNHNS and CDR2 SASEGT. This CDR3 contains 13 residues. Trimming cost V 8 bases and J 7 bases, with 17 bases left between them. This CDR3 reads CASGGVVIGGYTF. DNA of the CDR3: TGTGCCAGCGGGGGGGTGGTAATCGGTGGCTACACCTTC.

This chain uses TRBV7-2 with TRBJ1-1; D is uncertain. V lost 3 bases and J lost 0, with 11 bases in between. The germline gives CDR1 SGHTA, CDR2 FQGNSA. This CDR3 is built from 15 residues. The CDR3 loop reads CASSLRRALNTEAFF. The DNA for the CDR3 is TGTGCCAGCAGCTTGCGCAGAGCCTTGAACACTGAAGCTTTCTTT.